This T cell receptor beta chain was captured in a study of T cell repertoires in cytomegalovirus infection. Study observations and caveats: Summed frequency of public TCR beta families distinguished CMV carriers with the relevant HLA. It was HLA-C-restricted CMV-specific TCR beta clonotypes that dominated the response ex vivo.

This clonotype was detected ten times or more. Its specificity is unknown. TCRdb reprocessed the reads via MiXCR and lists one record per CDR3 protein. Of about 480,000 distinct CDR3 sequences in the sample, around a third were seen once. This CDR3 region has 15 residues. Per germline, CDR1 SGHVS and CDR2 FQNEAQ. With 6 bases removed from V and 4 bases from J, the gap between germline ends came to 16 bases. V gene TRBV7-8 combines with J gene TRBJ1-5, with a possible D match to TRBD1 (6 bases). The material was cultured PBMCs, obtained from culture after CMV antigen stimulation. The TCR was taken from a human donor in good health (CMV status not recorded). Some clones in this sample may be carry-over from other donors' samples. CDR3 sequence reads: CASRLGGTGNQPQHF. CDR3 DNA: TGTGCCAGCAGGCTAGGGGGTACCGGGAATCAGCCCCAGCATTTT.